Shown below are 21 T cell receptor beta chains from a single sample sequenced in a study of cytomegalovirus exposure and HLA in healthy donors. Amplification used 60 Vbeta primers and 13 Jbeta primers. The data were produced by immunoSEQ multiplex PCR, yet TCRdb's version contains in-frame clones alone and is incomplete. Among 150,000 to 200,000 clones, 75% to 85% were seen once, and the ten largest hold about 1.9%. Sample: PBMCs. These receptors originate from a woman between 18 and 29 years old in good health and CMV-seronegative.

V gene TRBV2 combines with J gene TRBJ1-5, with D perhaps matching TRBD1 (5 bases). V lost 7 bases and J lost 4, with 14 bases in between. Per the germline V gene, CDR1 is SNHLY and CDR2 is FYNNEI. The CDR3 contains 14 residues. CDR3 loop: CASMDRRTNQPQHF. CDR3 coding DNA: TGTGCCAGCATGGATCGCAGGACAAATCAGCCCCAGCATTTT. Drawing the rest from reference TRBV2 and TRBJ1-5, the complete variable domain is EPEVTQTPSHQVTQMGQEVILRCVPISNHLYFYWYRQILGQKVEFLVSFYNNEISEKSEIFDDQFSVERPDGSNFTLKIRSTKLEDSAMYFCASMDRRTNQPQHFGDGTRLSIL.

This clone was observed once. The gene calls are TRBV19 and TRBJ1-1; perhaps TRBD1 as D (6 bases). From germline, CDR1 is LNHDA and CDR2 SQIVND (reference sequence). Trimming took 6 bases from V and 3 from J, leaving 23 bases between them. The CDR3 has 17 amino acids. Here the CDR3 DNA reads TGTGCCAGTAGCACAACAGGGAAAGGTATTCGGGACACTGAAGCTTTCTTT. This encodes CASSTTGKGIRDTEAFF.

J is TRBJ1-1 and V is TRBV28, with 8 bases identical to TRBD1. The germline V gene has CDR1 MDHEN and CDR2 SYDVKM. Trimming cost V 5 bases and J 8 bases; bases outside gene matches: 10. The CDR3 extends over 14 amino acids. DNA of the CDR3: TGTGCCAGCAGTGCGATCCTCAGGGGGCGCGAAGCTTTCTTT. This gives the protein CASSAILRGREAFF. Full variable domain (rest looked up from reference TRBV28 and TRBJ1-1): DVKVTQSSRYLVKRTGEKVFLECVQDMDHENMFWYRQDPGLGLRLIYFSYDVKMKEKGDIPEGYSVSREKKERFSLILESASTNQTSMYLCASSAILRGREAFFGQGTRLTVV.

The rearrangement links TRBV18 to TRBJ1-2, with D tentatively TRBD1 (6 bases). Germline V gene lookup returns CDR1 KGHSH and CDR2 LQKENI. The CDR3 consists of 15 residues. The V and J ends lost 1 base and 6 bases respectively, with 15 bases between them. CDR3 in amino acids: CASSPQGQGFNGYTF. CDR3 DNA: TGTGCCAGCTCACCACAAGGGCAGGGGTTTAATGGCTACACCTTC.

V usage is TRBV2 and J usage is TRBJ2-7; TRBD1 is a possible D gene (5 bases). The CDR3 spans 13 residues. The V gene's germline CDR1 is SNHLY and CDR2 FYNNEI. V was cut by 7 bases and J by 2 bases, with 12 bases left in between. The CDR3 coding sequence is TGTGCCAGCAACACCAGGGTTACCTACGAGCAGTACTTC. Residues: CASNTRVTYEQYF.

The CDR3 spells CASSFSVVSSYGYTF. As DNA, the CDR3 is TGTGCCAGCAGCTTTTCTGTAGTCTCAAGCTATGGCTACACCTTC. The chain has TRBV11-2 and TRBJ1-2; D gene uncertain. Looked up from germline, CDR1 is SGHAT and CDR2 is FQNNGV. Deletions cut 3 bases from V and 4 bases from J, with 15 bases between. The CDR3 extends over 15 amino acids.

This clone came up once. The chain employs TRBV28 and TRBJ1-1; D perhaps matches TRBD1 (5 bases). V lost 5 bases to trimming and J lost 3 bases, with 16 bases between them. The V gene's germline CDR1 is MDHEN and CDR2 SYDVKM. CDR3 length equals 15 residues. The CDR3: CASSLAGGGHTEAFF. As DNA, the CDR3 is TGTGCCAGCAGTCTCGCGGGGGGTGGTCACACTGAAGCTTTCTTT. Based on the CDR3 plus reference TRBV28 and TRBJ1-1, the full variable domain is DVKVTQSSRYLVKRTGEKVFLECVQDMDHENMFWYRQDPGLGLRLIYFSYDVKMKEKGDIPEGYSVSREKKERFSLILESASTNQTSMYLCASSLAGGGHTEAFFGQGTRLTVV.

The chain uses TRBV6-1 and TRBJ1-5, with 10 bases identical to TRBD1. CDR1 is MNHNS and CDR2 is SASEGT in the germline V gene. With V trimmed by 8 bases and J by 6 bases, 10 bases remained unmatched. The CDR3 has 15 residues. The CDR3 spells CASHMRTGGSQPQHF. The CDR3 DNA reads as TGTGCCAGCCACATGAGGACAGGGGGTTCTCAGCCCCAGCATTTT.

The V call is TRBV7-9, the J call TRBJ2-1; D gene unclear. This CDR3 has 15 residues. The germline gives CDR1 SEHNR, CDR2 FQNEAQ (reference sequence). Trimming pared 5 bases from V and 5 bases from J, leaving 16 bases between. CDR3 bases: TGTGCCAGCAGCCCCCAACTGCGGATCGACAATGAGCAGTTCTTC. This translates into CASSPQLRIDNEQFF.

CDR3 amino acids: CASALGLAGANEQFF. DNA of the CDR3: TGTGCTAGTGCCCTCGGCCTAGCGGGAGCTAATGAGCAGTTCTTC. The rearrangement joins TRBV12-5 to TRBJ2-1, with 10 bases fitting TRBD2. CDR1 and CDR2 (germline): LGHNT, FRNRAP. J gave up 7 bases and V 7 bases, and 10 bases lay outside the gene matches. The CDR3 spans 15 residues.

The chain employs TRBV28 and TRBJ2-7, with D perhaps matching TRBD1 (6 bases). Trimming left V 4 bases short and J 4 bases short, with 17 bases between. CDR3 length: 15 amino acids. Germline assignment: CDR1 MDHEN and CDR2 SYDVKM. The CDR3 DNA sequence: TGTGCCAGCAGTTCTCAGGACAGCCGCCCGTACGAGCAGTACTTC. Residues: CASSSQDSRPYEQYF.

The CDR3 loop is CASSQAPASRGNEQFF. The CDR3 nucleotides read TGTGCCAGCAGCCAAGCCCCGGCTAGCCGGGGCAATGAGCAGTTCTTC. The genes are TRBV4-2 and TRBJ2-1; D possibly corresponds to TRBD2 (5 bases). CDR1 is LGHNA and CDR2 is YNFKEQ in the germline V gene. V dropped 1 base and J dropped 6 bases, with 16 bases sitting between them. The CDR3 is 16 residues long.

The chain recombines TRBV7-9 with TRBJ2-1; 10 bases match TRBD2. Germline V gives CDR1 SEHNR, CDR2 FQNEAQ (reference sequence). The CDR3 runs to 17 residues. The junction had 7 bases not matched to a gene; V was cut back by 5 bases and J by 0 bases. CDR3 in amino acids: CASSPLAGSSSYNEQFF. DNA of the CDR3: TGTGCCAGCAGCCCACTAGCGGGGTCAAGCTCCTACAATGAGCAGTTCTTC.

The genes are TRBV7-3 and TRBJ2-2, with TRBD2 matching over 8 bases. V lost 1 base and J lost 4; bases outside the gene matches: 11. CDR1 is SGHTA, CDR2 FQGTGA, per germline. The CDR3 contains 18 residues. CDR3 bases: TGTGCCAGCAGCTTAAAGGTCAGGAGCGGGAGTGGCACCGGGGAGCTGTTTTTT. It encodes CASSLKVRSGSGTGELFF.

The chain couples TRBV27 to TRBJ1-6; 7 nucleotides line up with TRBD1. The CDR3 runs 16 residues. V shed 5 bases, J shed 0 bases, and the junction held 4 bases outside the gene matches. From germline, CDR1 is MNHEY and CDR2 SMNVEV (reference sequence). The CDR3 nucleotides are TGTGCCAGCAGTACAGGGGACAGCTCCTATAATTCACCCCTCCACTTT. This gives the protein CASSTGDSSYNSPLHF.

The chain combines TRBV7-3 with TRBJ2-1; tentatively, D is TRBD2 (5 bases). Trimming took off 5 bases at V and 4 bases at J, with 12 bases between the two ends. Germline CDR1 is SGHTA and CDR2 is FQGTGA. The CDR3 runs 14 residues. CDR3 nucleotides: TGTGCCAGCAGCCAGGCCGGAGGTTACAATGAGCAGTTCTTC. Its translation: CASSQAGGYNEQFF. Filled out from reference TRBV7-3 and TRBJ2-1, the complete variable domain reads GAGVSQTPSNKVTEKGKYVELRCDPISGHTALYWYRQSLGQGPEFLIYFQGTGAADDSGLPNDRFFAVRPEGSVSTLKIQRTERGDSAVYLCASSQAGGYNEQFFGPGTRLTVL.

The chain joins TRBV5-6 to TRBJ2-5; D remains ambiguous. The CDR3 has 15 amino acids. The V gene's germline CDR1 is SGHDT and CDR2 YYEEEE. V lost 3 bases to trimming and J lost 2 bases, with 14 bases between them. CDR3 amino acids: CASSSPSRVQETQYF. CDR3 in DNA: TGTGCCAGCAGCTCGCCCTCCCGGGTTCAAGAGACCCAGTACTTC.

The gene calls are TRBV6-5 and TRBJ2-1; a weak D match, TRBD2 (6 bases). V lost 4 bases and J 2 bases, leaving 12 bases between the germline ends. This CDR3 contains 15 residues. Germline assignment: CDR1 MNHEY and CDR2 SVGAGI. The CDR3 DNA reads as TGTGCCAGCAGTTTATCGGGAGAGCCCTACAATGAGCAGTTCTTC. Its protein is CASSLSGEPYNEQFF.

In its sample, this clone was seen a few times. The chain links TRBV6-5 to TRBJ1-6, with unresolved D. V gave up 0 bases and J gave up 9 bases, with 12 bases separating them. The CDR3 length is 15 residues. The V gene's germline CDR1 is MNHEY and CDR2 SVGAGI. In DNA, the CDR3 is TGTGCCAGCAGTTACTCTACTAGAGGGCCTTCACCCCTCCACTTT. Protein sequence: CASSYSTRGPSPLHF.

The CDR3 spells CASSPTGDYSTDTQYF. For the CDR3, the DNA is TGTGCCAGCAGCCCTACCGGAGACTACAGCACAGATACGCAGTATTTT. This chain links TRBV11-2 with TRBJ2-3, with D possibly matching TRBD2 (5 bases). V gave up 5 bases and J gave up 0 bases, with 15 bases separating them. Germline CDR1 reads SGHAT; CDR2 reads FQNNGV. The CDR3 covers 16 residues.

This chain joins TRBV11-2 and TRBJ2-5, with no clear D. Germline assignment: CDR1 SGHAT and CDR2 FQNNGV. This CDR3 has 15 amino acids. V was shortened by 5 bases and J by 5 bases, with 18 bases between the two germline ends. As DNA, the CDR3 is TGTGCCAGCAGCCTCGGGTGGCCACGGCAGGAGACCCAGTACTTC. The encoded protein is CASSLGWPRQETQYF.